Following are 6 T cell receptor beta chains from one sample sequenced in a study of T cells in localized non-small cell lung cancer. The repertoire was sequenced with immunoSEQ multiplex PCR; TCRdb's copy has only in-frame clones and lacks some. The sample shows 2,300 or so clones, about 37% of them seen only once. The sample consisted of normal lung tissue next to the tumor, taken before any cancer treatment. The origin of the receptors is a male donor at least 60 years old with stage I lung adenocarcinoma.

V usage is TRBV18 and J usage is TRBJ1-3, with D tentatively TRBD1 (6 bases). The CDR3 spans 15 residues. Germline loops: CDR1 KGHSH, CDR2 LQKENI. V was trimmed by 2 bases and J by 1 base, leaving 9 bases between them. The CDR3 sequence: CASSPNTGSGNTIYF. The DNA of the CDR3 is TGTGCCAGCTCACCAAATACAGGGTCTGGAAACACCATATATTTT.

This sequence joins TRBV18 and TRBJ2-7, with no clear D. Germline values: CDR1 KGHSH, CDR2 LQKENI. Trimming shortened V by 3 bases and J by 8 bases, and 14 bases separated the two germline ends. The CDR3 sequence is 13 residues long. CDR3 sequence reads: CASSPDSGSKQYF. CDR3 coding DNA: TGTGCCAGCTCACCCGACTCGGGCAGCAAGCAGTACTTC.

By proportion, this clone is medium-sized (0.01 to 0.1%). The V call is TRBV11-3, the J call TRBJ2-1; 10 bases agree with TRBD2. This CDR3 spans 16 amino acids. V shed 5 bases and J 5 bases; nucleotides not matched to a gene: 9. Germline V gives CDR1 SGHNT, CDR2 YENEEA. The chain's CDR3 is CASSLGLAETNNEQFF. The CDR3 region has the DNA TGTGCCAGCAGCCTCGGACTAGCGGAGACTAACAATGAGCAGTTCTTC.

V usage is TRBV15 and J usage is TRBJ1-3; D is uncertain. The CDR3 sequence is 15 residues long. Looked up from germline, CDR1 is LNHNV and CDR2 is YYDKDF (reference sequence). V lost 1 base to trimming and J lost 5 bases, with 12 bases between them. The CDR3, as DNA: TGTGCCACCAGCAGAGTAGCTGGCCTCCGAAACACCATATATTTT. It specifies CATSRVAGLRNTIYF.

The chain uses TRBV19 and TRBJ1-2; TRBD1 agrees at 9 bases. V shed 7 bases and J 1 base; nucleotides not matched to a gene: 13. The length of the CDR3 is 17 residues. The germline V gene has CDR1 LNHDA and CDR2 SQIVND (reference sequence). DNA of the CDR3: TGTGCCAGTAAGGTCTGGGACAGGGACCAAATTAACTATGGCTACACCTTC. This codes for CASKVWDRDQINYGYTF.

This clone was observed a few times. This chain connects TRBV10-3 to TRBJ2-7; 7 bases align to TRBD2. This CDR3 has 12 amino acids. Germline assignment: CDR1 ENHRY and CDR2 SYGVKD. Losses at the gene ends were 10 bases for V and 3 bases for J; bases not matched to a gene: 6. CDR3 nucleotide sequence: TGTGCCAGCGCGGGAGTCTTCTACGAGCAGTACTTC. This translates into CASAGVFYEQYF.